These 16 T cell receptor beta chains came from one sample sequenced in a study of CD8 T cells in ankylosing spondylitis. Study-wide results and caveats: Ankylosing spondylitis blood appeared to be characterized by a TCR beta motif of about 8 highly homologous variants.

In TCRdb, the 5' RACE reads were re-called with MiXCR into one record per CDR3 protein. There are 700,000 to 850,000 distinct CDR3 sequences in the sample; around 11% occur only once, and approximately 0.46% lies in the top ten. No antigen has been assigned to these receptors. The sequencing input was blood, either unsorted or a sorted T cell fraction (not recorded which). The source of these receptors is a male donor with ankylosing spondylitis.

This clonotype was detected ten times or more. The V gene is TRBV7-9, the J gene TRBJ2-7, with D unclear. The length of the CDR3 is 13 residues. V was trimmed by 6 bases and J by 9 bases, leaving 18 bases between them. Looked up from germline, CDR1 is SEHNR and CDR2 is FQNEAQ (reference sequence). The CDR3 here is CASSPSPALRQYF. The CDR3, as DNA: TGTGCCAGCAGTCCTTCCCCTGCTCTGCGGCAGTACTTC.

This sequence joins TRBV20-1 and TRBJ2-1, with 9 positions matching TRBD1. Trimming removed 1 base from V and 0 bases from J; junction bases left unmatched: 16. This CDR3 is 20 amino acids long. Germline V gene sequence: CDR1 DFQATT, CDR2 SNEGSKA (reference sequence). CDR3 sequence: CSARVGPGQGLSSSYNEQFF. CDR3 coding DNA: TGCAGTGCTAGAGTGGGCCCGGGACAGGGCCTCTCGAGCTCCTACAATGAGCAGTTCTTC.

This clonotype was detected only a few times. The chain couples TRBV7-3 to TRBJ2-2; the match to TRBD1 covers 7 bases. Germline V gene sequence: CDR1 SGHTA, CDR2 FQGTGA. CDR3 length: 16 amino acids. The V gene end was trimmed by 4 bases and the J gene end by 7 bases; junction bases not matched to a gene: 12. CDR3 amino acids: CASSYLPGTAHGELFF. DNA of the CDR3: TGTGCCAGCAGCTATCTCCCCGGGACAGCTCACGGGGAGCTGTTTTTT.

The genes are TRBV6-5 and TRBJ2-5; TRBD1 agrees at 8 bases. CDR1 is MNHEY, CDR2 SVGAGI, per germline. The CDR3 totals 16 residues. With V trimmed by 4 bases and J by 3 bases, 10 bases remained unmatched. The CDR3 nucleotides read TGTGCCAGCAGTTCATACAGGGGGAGCAAAGAAGAGACCCAGTACTTC. It yields the protein CASSSYRGSKEETQYF.

This clonotype was counted only a few times. The chain uses TRBV12-3 or TRBV12-4 and TRBJ1-5, with 7 nucleotides matching TRBD1. The CDR3 totals 13 residues. V trimming: 6 bases; J trimming: 5 bases; junction bases outside the gene matches: 4. This chain's CDR3 is CASRGQVYQPQHF. DNA of the CDR3: TGTGCCAGCAGAGGACAGGTGTATCAGCCCCAGCATTTT.

V and J are TRBV6-1 and TRBJ2-1; 8 bases line up with TRBD1. CDR1 and CDR2 (germline): MNHNS, SASEGT. This CDR3 comprises 14 residues. Losses at the gene ends were 6 bases for V and 3 bases for J; bases not matched to a gene: 4. In DNA, the CDR3 is TGTGCCAGCAGGAATACAGGGGGCTACAATGAGCAGTTCTTC. Translating it yields CASRNTGGYNEQFF.

This clonotype was recorded at least ten times. An end of the junction does not agree with germline; a read error may underlie this. The chain uses TRBV20-1 and TRBJ2-1; 9 nucleotides match TRBD2. CDR3 length equals 14 residues. The germline gives CDR1 DFQATT, CDR2 SNEGSKA (reference sequence). CDR3 DNA sequence: TGCAGTGCCCCTTCGAAACTAGCGGGCCCTTCGTTGATCTTC. Translating gives CSAPSKLAGPSLIF.

This sequence joins TRBV29-1 and TRBJ1-1; unclear D gene. The V gene lost 4 bases and the J gene lost 2 bases, with 8 bases spanning the gap. Per the germline V gene, CDR1 is SQVTM and CDR2 is ANQGSEA. This CDR3 comprises 12 residues. The DNA of the CDR3 is TGCAGCGTTGTTACAGTTAACACTGAAGCTTTCTTT. Translated, it gives CSVVTVNTEAFF.

The chain links TRBV5-6 to TRBJ1-6; 9 bases agree with TRBD1. V was clipped by 4 bases and J by 10 bases; unmatched bases: 9. The CDR3 is 15 residues long. The germline V gene encodes CDR1 SGHDT and CDR2 YYEEEE. In DNA form, the CDR3 reads TGTGCCAGCAGCGGACAGGGGCGAGAGGGGTCACCCCTCCACTTT. It is translated as CASSGQGREGSPLHF. Combining the CDR3 with reference TRBV5-6 and TRBJ1-6 gives the whole variable domain DAGVTQSPTHLIKTRGQQVTLRCSPKSGHDTVSWYQQALGQGPQFIFQYYEEEERQRGNFPDRFSGHQFPNYSSELNVNALLLGDSALYLCASSGQGREGSPLHFGNGTRLTVT.

In this sample, this clonotype turned up many times. CDR3 sequence reads: CASSSGGGRSYEQYF. The CDR3 DNA reads as TGTGCCAGCAGTTCCGGGGGGGGGAGAAGCTACGAGCAGTACTTC. The V and J genes are TRBV6-5 and TRBJ2-7; TRBD2 agrees at 8 bases. The trim removed 4 bases at V and 3 bases at J, leaving 8 bases unmatched. The CDR3 length is 15 residues. The germline V gene has CDR1 MNHEY and CDR2 SVGAGI.

In this sample, this clonotype turned up many times. The CDR3 DNA follows: TGCAGCGTTGAAGTACCTCCGGACAGGAGATACTTC. This translates into CSVEVPPDRRYF. The J gene is TRBJ2-7, the V gene TRBV29-1; 7 nucleotides align to TRBD1. Germline V gene lookup returns CDR1 SQVTM and CDR2 ANQGSEA. The CDR3 runs 12 residues. The V segment lost 1 base and the J segment 13 bases; nucleotides outside the gene matches: 10.

In its sample, this clonotype was seen a few times. The chain combines TRBV28 with TRBJ1-1; TRBD1 aligns across 7 bases. After removal of 4 bases from V and 3 bases from J, the junction contained 11 bases not matched to a gene. The CDR3 is made up of 16 amino acids. Germline CDR1 MDHEN, CDR2 SYDVKM. CDR3 nucleotide sequence: TGTGCCAGCAGTTCTCCTGAGGGGGCGTTGGACACTGAAGCTTTCTTT. Residues: CASSSPEGALDTEAFF.

This clonotype was seen more than once but under ten times. CDR3 nucleotides: TGTGCCAGCAGCCCCCACACCAGTGCAGATACGCAGTATTTT. Its translation is CASSPHTSADTQYF. V gene TRBV9 combines with J gene TRBJ2-3, with D hard to call. The CDR3 runs 14 residues. The germline V and J ends were trimmed by 4 bases and 4 bases, with 13 bases remaining between them. From germline, CDR1 is SGDLS and CDR2 YYNGEE.

The sample holds a few counts of this clonotype. The rearrangement links TRBV10-2 to TRBJ1-1; no reliable D call. Germline V CDR1 and CDR2: WSHSY, SAAADI. The CDR3 spans 14 residues. Deletions cut 5 bases from V and 11 bases from J, with 21 bases between. The chain's CDR3 is CASSPGSISRVAFF. CDR3 in DNA: TGCGCCAGCAGTCCCGGGTCCATCTCGCGGGTGGCTTTCTTT.

This clonotype was seen many times. V usage is TRBV4-3 and J usage is TRBJ2-5, with 14 bases that match TRBD2. The CDR3 has 21 residues. Germline CDR1 and CDR2: LGHNA and YSLEER. V was clipped by 3 bases and J by 5 bases; unmatched bases: 20. This CDR3 is CASSQDLPGLAGVFRSETQYF. The CDR3 nucleotides read TGCGCCAGCAGCCAGGATTTACCGGGACTAGCGGGGGTATTCAGATCGGAGACCCAGTACTTC.

This clonotype has a handful of counts. The chain employs TRBV20-1 and TRBJ2-2, with D possibly being TRBD1 or TRBD2 (5 bases each). Germline CDR1 DFQATT, CDR2 SNEGSKA (reference sequence). This CDR3 is 14 amino acids long. Trimming left V 2 bases short and J 5 bases short, with 12 bases between. CDR3 region: CSARQGVGTGELFF. The DNA for the CDR3 is TGCAGTGCTAGACAGGGAGTTGGGACCGGGGAGCTGTTTTTT.